Presented here are 7 T cell receptor beta chains from one specimen sequenced in a study of cytomegalovirus exposure and HLA in healthy donors. This table comes from immunoSEQ multiplex PCR, and its TCRdb copy is limited to in-frame clones, with some not included. The repertoire holds under 150,000 clones, with approximately 85% as singletons. Sequenced input: PBMCs. The receptors were sampled from a woman in her twenties or thirties in good health and CMV-seronegative.

The chain joins TRBV7-6 to TRBJ2-2, with a tentative D call TRBD1 (6 bases). Trimming took off 5 bases at V and 0 bases at J, with 10 bases between the two ends. Germline lookup yields CDR1 SGHVS and CDR2 FNYEAQ. The CDR3 has 15 amino acids. This CDR3 reads CASSQGQANTGELFF. The CDR3 coding sequence is TGTGCCAGCAGCCAGGGACAAGCGAACACCGGGGAGCTGTTTTTT.

The gene calls are TRBV28 and TRBJ2-5; possible D gene TRBD2, 7 bases. V was shortened by 5 bases and J by 5 bases, with 15 bases between the two germline ends. CDR3 length: 14 residues. Germline V CDR1 and CDR2: MDHEN, SYDVKM. The CDR3 bases are TGTGCCAGCAGTGTAGGCGGGGGCCAGGAGACCCAGTACTTC. Amino acids: CASSVGGGQETQYF.

The CDR3 loop is CASSLRQGLSGNTIYF. As DNA, the CDR3 is TGTGCCAGCAGCCTACGACAGGGGCTCTCTGGAAACACCATATATTTT. The rearrangement uses TRBV7-9 and TRBJ1-3, with TRBD1 matching 8 bases. The CDR3 sequence is 16 residues long. V dropped 5 bases and J dropped 0; count of bases not matched to a gene: 6. From germline, CDR1 is SEHNR and CDR2 FQNEAQ (reference sequence).

This sequence joins TRBV2 and TRBJ2-1; D unclear. In germline, CDR1 is SNHLY, CDR2 FYNNEI. Trimming removed 5 bases at V and 10 bases at J, with 9 bases between. The CDR3 has 11 amino acids. In DNA, the CDR3 is TGTGCCAGCAGTAAGGAGACGGAGCAGTTCTTC. Protein: CASSKETEQFF.

The chain uses TRBV7-8 and TRBJ1-1, with 7 nucleotides matching TRBD1. The CDR3 runs 15 residues. Germline values: CDR1 SGHVS, CDR2 FQNEAQ. The V and J ends lost 5 bases and 1 base, in that order; junction bases with no gene match: 7. CDR3 DNA sequence: TGTGCCAGCAGCCGCAGGGGGAGAAGGAACACTGAAGCTTTCTTT. Protein product: CASSRRGRRNTEAFF.

The chain joins TRBV30 to TRBJ1-1; TRBD1 might be the D (5 bases). CDR1 is GTSNPN and CDR2 is SVGIG in the germline V gene (reference sequence). V lost 3 bases to trimming and J lost 3 bases, with 17 bases between them. This CDR3 has 15 residues. The chain's CDR3 is CAWSAAGGEDTEAFF. The CDR3 DNA sequence: TGTGCCTGGAGCGCCGCGGGAGGGGAGGACACTGAAGCTTTCTTT.

V usage is TRBV5-1 and J usage is TRBJ1-1, with D hard to call. V was clipped by 4 bases and J by 0 bases, with 7 bases between them. This CDR3 has 13 amino acids. Germline CDR1 SGHRS, CDR2 YFSETQ. As DNA, the CDR3 is TGCGCCAGCAGCCCGGTAATGAACACTGAAGCTTTCTTT. Protein: CASSPVMNTEAFF.